These T cell receptor beta chains were read from a single sample in a study of a mutant IDH1 vaccine in newly diagnosed glioma. The data were produced by immunoSEQ multiplex PCR, yet TCRdb's version contains in-frame clones alone and is incomplete. The sample lists over 50,000 clones, around 80% occurring once. Their recognized antigens are unknown. The sample here was PBMCs, taken from a glioma patient whose treatment included an IDH1 peptide vaccine. The receptors shown here come from a woman aged 40 to 50 with glioma. Some clones in this sample may be carry-over from other donors' samples. Each CDR3 is given with its conserved first and last residue. Fields, in order: V gene, D gene, clone size, J gene, CDR3 protein, CDR3 DNA. A D gene is named only where the DNA matches it firmly. Size tells how often a clone was seen (once, few, many) or the class of an expanded clone, and some rows leave it out.

>TRBV30|NA|few|TRBJ1-2
CAWIGGGSAPGPTF
TGTGCCTGGATTGGGGGGGGGTCGGCTCCTGGTCCCACCTTC
>TRBV13|NA|NA|TRBJ2-5
CASSLGPQKETQYF
TGTGCCAGCAGCTTAGGTCCACAGAAAGAGACCCAGTACTTC
>TRBV9|NA|once|TRBJ2-3
CASSVGTTRTDTQYF
TGTGCCAGCAGCGTAGGGACTACTCGCACAGATACGCAGTATTTT
>TRBV5-1|TRBD1|NA|TRBJ1-1
CASSLRTGGLGTEAFF
TGCGCCAGCAGCCTTAGGACAGGGGGCCTTGGGACTGAAGCTTTCTTT
>TRBV27|NA|NA|TRBJ2-1
CASRKLGSSYNEQFF
TGTGCCAGCAGGAAACTAGGGAGCTCCTACAATGAGCAGTTCTTC
>TRBV19|NA|NA|TRBJ1-4
CASSIGQGREKLFF
TGTGCCAGTAGTATAGGGCAGGGCCGCGAAAAACTGTTTTTT
>TRBV9|TRBD2|medium-sized|TRBJ2-3
CASSTSGRADTQYF
TGTGCCAGCAGCACTAGCGGGAGGGCAGATACGCAGTATTTT
>TRBV25-1|NA|NA|TRBJ2-1
CASSESGAKFSEQFF
TGTGCCAGCAGTGAATCGGGGGCAAAGTTTAGTGAGCAGTTCTTC
>TRBV30|NA|NA|TRBJ1-4
CAWTRQSSNEKLFF
TGTGCCTGGACCCGACAGTCGTCTAATGAAAAACTGTTTTTT
>TRBV6-5|TRBD1|NA|TRBJ1-2
CASKGRGRYGYTF
TGTGCCAGCAAGGGCAGGGGGCGTTATGGCTACACCTTC
>TRBV6-5|NA|few|TRBJ2-5
CASQGETQYF
TGTGCCAGCCAAGGGGAGACCCAGTACTTC
>TRBV18|NA|NA|TRBJ1-1
CASSPIGGGNTEAFF
TGTGCCAGCTCACCAATCGGCGGAGGAAACACTGAAGCTTTCTTT
>TRBV5-6|NA|few|TRBJ1-1
CASSFGPMVMNTEAFF
TGTGCCAGCAGCTTTGGACCCATGGTTATGAACACTGAAGCTTTCTTT
>TRBV5-4|NA|NA|TRBJ2-3
CASSWTEGTDTQYF
TGTGCCAGCAGCTGGACAGAGGGCACAGATACGCAGTATTTT
>TRBV10-2|TRBD1|NA|TRBJ1-1
CASRGQYTEAFF
TGCGCCAGCAGGGGACAGTACACTGAAGCTTTCTTT
>TRBV4-3|NA|once|TRBJ1-4
CASSPWGATNEKLFF
TGCGCCAGCAGCCCTTGGGGGGCAACTAATGAAAAACTGTTTTTT
>TRBV5-1|NA|few|TRBJ2-2
CASSLLPNTGELFF
TGCGCCAGCAGCTTGCTCCCGAACACCGGGGAGCTGTTTTTT
>TRBV6-6|TRBD1|NA|TRBJ2-5
CASSPSGTAPETQYF
TGTGCCAGCAGCCCATCCGGGACAGCCCCAGAGACCCAGTACTTC
>TRBV6-1|NA|NA|TRBJ2-2
CAGGTSNTGELFF
TGTGCCGGCGGGACATCGAACACCGGGGAGCTGTTTTTT
>TRBV10-3|NA|NA|TRBJ1-2
CAISESRGRAVGGYTF
TGTGCCATCAGTGAGTCCAGGGGCAGGGCGGTGGGAGGCTACACCTTC
>TRBV6-6|NA|NA|TRBJ2-1
CASSPLRGAPYNEQFF
TGTGCCAGCAGTCCCCTCCGGGGGGCCCCCTACAATGAGCAGTTCTTC
>TRBV4-3|TRBD1|NA|TRBJ1-2
CASSQGGRDSQGYTF
TGCGCCAGCAGCCAAGGCGGACGGGACAGCCAAGGCTACACCTTC
>TRBV7-2|NA|NA|TRBJ1-1
CASSLATPRSGAFF
TGTGCCAGCAGCTTAGCGACCCCTCGGTCGGGGGCTTTCTTT
>TRBV7-6|NA|few|TRBJ1-1
CASSLDRTGNTEAFF
TGTGCCAGCAGCTTAGATAGGACGGGGAACACTGAAGCTTTCTTT
>TRBV30|TRBD2|NA|TRBJ2-7
CAWRTSGNYEQYF
TGTGCCTGGAGGACTAGCGGGAACTACGAGCAGTACTTC
>TRBV6-1|TRBD1|NA|TRBJ1-2
CASSEDPGQSYGYTF
TGTGCCAGCAGTGAAGACCCGGGACAGAGCTATGGCTACACCTTC
>TRBV27|NA|NA|TRBJ2-1
CASSRGTGDYNEQFF
TGTGCCAGCAGCCGGGGCACAGGCGACTACAATGAGCAGTTCTTC
>TRBV5-6|NA|once|TRBJ1-2
CASSLGGDYGYTF
TGTGCCAGCAGCCTAGGCGGTGACTATGGCTACACCTTC
>TRBV9|TRBD1|NA|TRBJ2-7
CASSAGTGPLWEQYF
TGTGCCAGCAGCGCGGGGACAGGGCCCCTGTGGGAGCAGTACTTC
>TRBV5-6|NA|once|TRBJ2-7
CASSSLGPTSYEQYF
TGTGCCAGCAGCTCGCTTGGACCTACTTCCTACGAGCAGTACTTC
>TRBV6-6|NA|NA|TRBJ1-4
CASIAGPGTNEKLFF
TGTGCCAGCATCGCCGGGCCAGGGACTAATGAAAAACTGTTTTTT
>TRBV10-3|TRBD1|NA|TRBJ1-1
CATDRGNTEAFF
TGTGCCACGGACAGGGGGAACACTGAAGCTTTCTTT
>TRBV4-1|NA|NA|TRBJ1-1
CASSQGQGSWGTEAFF
TGCGCCAGCAGCCAAGGGCAGGGGTCATGGGGGACTGAAGCTTTCTTT
>TRBV9|NA|once|TRBJ1-2
CASSVAAQGPLYGYTF
TGTGCCAGCAGCGTAGCCGCACAGGGCCCTCTCTATGGCTACACCTTC
>TRBV30|NA|NA|TRBJ1-1
CAWSVLVGGNTEAFF
TGTGCCTGGAGTGTACTTGTAGGGGGGAACACTGAAGCTTTCTTT
>TRBV4-1|NA|once|TRBJ2-1
CASSLREGEDEQFF
TGCGCCAGCAGCCTCCGAGAAGGGGAGGACGAGCAGTTCTTC
>TRBV6-1|NA|NA|TRBJ1-5
CASSEFWEWSNQPQHF
TGTGCCAGCAGTGAATTCTGGGAGTGGAGCAATCAGCCCCAGCATTTT
>TRBV4-2|TRBD1|NA|TRBJ2-1
CASSQGGTGASYNEQFF
TGTGCCAGCAGCCAAGGGGGGACAGGGGCTTCCTACAATGAGCAGTTCTTC
>TRBV18|TRBD2|NA|TRBJ2-5
CASSPGLNPETQYF
TGTGCCAGCTCACCGGGACTAAACCCAGAGACCCAGTACTTC
>TRBV19|NA|few|TRBJ1-1
CASSIAMDRTTEAFF
TGTGCCAGTAGTATCGCTATGGACCGGACCACTGAAGCTTTCTTT
>TRBV7-6|TRBD1|NA|TRBJ2-7
CASSPGQGITYEQYF
TGTGCCAGCAGCCCAGGACAGGGGATTACCTACGAGCAGTACTTC
>TRBV6-5|NA|NA|TRBJ2-7
CASSYRPRGAPYEQYF
TGTGCCAGCAGTTACCGACCAAGGGGCGCGCCCTACGAGCAGTACTTC
>TRBV13|TRBD2|NA|TRBJ2-3
CASSLGTSGGKTDTQYF
TGTGCCAGCAGCTTGGGGACTAGCGGGGGGAAAACAGATACGCAGTATTTT
>TRBV2|NA|NA|TRBJ1-2
CASPEGRQNGYTF
TGTGCCAGCCCCGAAGGTAGGCAGAACGGCTACACCTTC
>TRBV19|NA|few|TRBJ2-2
CASSLTVNTGELFF
TGTGCCAGTAGTCTGACGGTGAACACCGGGGAGCTGTTTTTT
>TRBV30|NA|NA|TRBJ1-1
CAWSGRGPEASF
TGTGCCTGGAGTGGGAGGGGCCCTGAAGCTTCCTTT
>TRBV19|NA|NA|TRBJ1-5
CASTPGYSNQPQHF
TGTGCCAGTACGCCAGGATATAGCAATCAGCCCCAGCATTTT
>TRBV28|NA|NA|TRBJ1-6
CASDGVINSPLHF
TGTGCCAGCGACGGGGTTATCAATTCACCCCTCCACTTT
>TRBV7-8|NA|NA|TRBJ2-5
CASSLSTVKIETQYF
TGTGCCAGCAGCTTAAGTACGGTGAAGATTGAGACCCAGTACTTC
>TRBV11-2|NA|NA|TRBJ1-5
CASSLDPSNQPQHF
TGTGCCAGCAGCCTAGACCCCTCGAACCAGCCCCAGCATTTT
>TRBV9|NA|NA|TRBJ1-3
CASTGGGRNWDSGNTIYF
TGTGCCAGCACCGGGGGAGGTCGGAATTGGGACTCTGGAAACACCATATATTTT
>TRBV6-5|NA|NA|TRBJ2-4
CASSYSGGTKNIQYF
TGTGCCAGCAGTTACTCGGGGGGAACCAAAAACATTCAGTACTTC
>TRBV7-7|NA|NA|TRBJ2-7
CASSQDGPYSEQYF
TGTGCTAGCAGCCAAGATGGGCCCTACTCTGAGCAGTACTTC
>TRBV5-6|NA|NA|TRBJ2-7
CASSLNPGVHEQYF
TGTGCCAGCAGCTTGAATCCAGGGGTTCACGAGCAGTACTTC
>TRBV5-4|NA|NA|TRBJ1-5
CASSRDSNQPQHF
TGTGCCAGCAGCCGCGATAGCAATCAGCCCCAGCATTTT
>TRBV7-9|TRBD1|NA|TRBJ1-4
CASSAAGQGNEKLFF
TGTGCCAGCAGCGCCGCGGGACAGGGTAATGAAAAACTGTTTTTT